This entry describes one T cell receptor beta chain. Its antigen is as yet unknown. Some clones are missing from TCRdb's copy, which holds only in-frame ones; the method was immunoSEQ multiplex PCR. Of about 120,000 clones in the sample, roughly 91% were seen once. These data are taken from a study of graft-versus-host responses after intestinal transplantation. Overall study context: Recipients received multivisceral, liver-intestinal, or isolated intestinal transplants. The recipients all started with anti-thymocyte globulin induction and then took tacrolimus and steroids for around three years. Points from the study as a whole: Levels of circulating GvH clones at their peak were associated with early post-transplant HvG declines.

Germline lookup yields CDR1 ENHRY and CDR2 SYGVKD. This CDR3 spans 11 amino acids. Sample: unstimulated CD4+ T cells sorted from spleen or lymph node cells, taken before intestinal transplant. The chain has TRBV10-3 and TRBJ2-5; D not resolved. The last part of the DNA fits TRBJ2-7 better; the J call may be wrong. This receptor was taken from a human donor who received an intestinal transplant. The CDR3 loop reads CAISEASEQYF. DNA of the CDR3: TGTGCCATCAGTGAGGCCAGCGAGCAGTACTTC.